The clone carrying this T cell receptor beta chain was seen more than once but under ten times. Its matching antigen is unknown. The V gene lost 3 bases and the J gene lost 2 bases, with 11 bases spanning the gap. The CDR3 has 14 residues. Germline loops: CDR1 ENHRY, CDR2 SYGVKD. Healthy Caucasians supplied all donations. This sample stems from a study of identical twins. Study-level results: The study found that models underestimated out-of-frame TCR alpha sharing in monozygotic twins. Insertion counts were lower in abundant cord blood beta clonotypes, a trend that memory repertoires did not show.

Each CDR3 protein is one row after TCRdb ran MiXCR on the 5' RACE reads. The sample lists roughly 690,000 distinct CDR3 sequences, roughly 6% seen once, with 1.5% to 2% in the top ten. The source is a man younger than 35 in good health. This chain joins TRBV10-3 and TRBJ2-7, with D maybe TRBD2 (5 bases). Sequencing was performed on naive T cells sorted from blood. CDR3 in DNA: TGTGCCATCAGTGAAGCTGGACTTCCCTACGAGCAGTACGTC. It encodes CAISEAGLPYEQYV.